This T cell receptor (beta chain) derives from a study of control samples from healthy donors and cancer patients. Germline V gene sequence: CDR1 LNHNV, CDR2 YYDKDF (reference sequence). Trimming shortened V by 3 bases and J by 0 bases, and 17 bases separated the two germline ends. This CDR3 spans 17 amino acids. Assay used: immunoSEQ multiplex PCR; TCRdb lists only in-frame clones, some missing. The repertoire includes 100,000 to 150,000 clones, 87% of them detected once, and 2.9% sits in the top ten. What was sequenced was blood. The clonotype comes from a man between 60 and 70 years old in good health. The chain is built from TRBV15 and TRBJ1-1; D is perhaps TRBD1 (5 bases). The CDR3 region has the DNA TGTGCCACCAGCAGTCCCCAGGGCAGCCTCATGAACACTGAAGCTTTCTTT. Translated, it gives CATSSPQGSLMNTEAFF.